The sequence of this TCR beta chain was determined in a study of T cells in Graves' hyperthyroidism and ophthalmopathy. Study-level points and caveats: Separation of ophthalmopathy from stable hyperthyroidism was achieved by a 13 V-J model.

It was RNA transcripts that yielded the amplified TCR beta CDR3 regions. HTBI primers were used for first-round RT-PCR of the TCR CDR3. TCRdb processed the multiplex PCR reads anew with MiXCR; each CDR3 protein has one entry. The sample holds 30,000 to 40,000 distinct CDR3 sequences, 40% to 55% seen once. Among the patients, aged 18 to 65, hyperthyroidism was newly diagnosed and had lasted under 2 months. PBMCs stemmed from less than 13 ml fresh peripheral blood. Note on this clonotype: Antigen specificity is unknown.

CDR1 is SGHVS, CDR2 FQNEAQ, per germline. This CDR3 region has 13 residues. Trimming pared 1 base from V and 2 bases from J, leaving 6 bases between. The TCR was taken from a woman aged 45-65 years with Graves' hyperthyroidism that later progressed to Graves' ophthalmopathy. The sequenced sample consisted of blood. The genes are TRBV7-8 and TRBJ2-7; D is ambiguous. The CDR3 bases are TGTGCCAGCAGCTTAGGGCTAGCCTACGAGCAGTACTTC. The encoded protein is CASSLGLAYEQYF.